The present entry profiles one TCR beta chain with its context. Original analysis: Amplification from reference gene primers served as the basis for estimated nucleated cell counts. Produced via immunoSEQ multiplex PCR; TCRdb's table is partial and in-frame only. For V, J and clone size, that table is used; D and trimming come from the DNA. The top ten clones hold 9.9% of a sample with approximately 340,000 clones, roughly 87% of them seen once. Seattle patient enrollment occurred during active infection, with longitudinal follow-up thereafter. The V gene's germline CDR1 is MNHEY and CDR2 SMNVEV (reference sequence). This CDR3 contains 14 residues. V trimming: 7 bases; J trimming: 4 bases; junction bases outside the gene matches: 3. This entry belongs to a study of blood T cell repertoires in COVID-19. Study in general: Specimens from acute and convalescent COVID-19 originated in the United States, Italy and Spain.

The chain couples TRBV27 to TRBJ2-3; 12 bases are a match to TRBD2. This sequence originates from a man aged 25-40 years with COVID-19, enrolled during active disease. Source material: peripheral blood. The CDR3, as DNA: TGTGCCAGCACCCGACTAGCGGGAGCAGATACGCAGTATTTT. It specifies CASTRLAGADTQYF.